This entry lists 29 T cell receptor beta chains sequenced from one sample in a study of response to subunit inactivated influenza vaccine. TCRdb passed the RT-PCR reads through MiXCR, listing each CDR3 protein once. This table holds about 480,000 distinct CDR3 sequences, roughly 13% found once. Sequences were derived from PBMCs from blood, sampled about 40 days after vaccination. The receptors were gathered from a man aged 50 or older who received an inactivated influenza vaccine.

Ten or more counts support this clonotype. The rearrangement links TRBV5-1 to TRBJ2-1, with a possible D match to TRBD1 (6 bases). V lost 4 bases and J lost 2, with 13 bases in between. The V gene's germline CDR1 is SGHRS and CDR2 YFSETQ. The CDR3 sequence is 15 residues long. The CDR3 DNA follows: TGCGCCAGCAGCCAGGACAGCCTGACCTACAATGAGCAGTTCTTC. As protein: CASSQDSLTYNEQFF.

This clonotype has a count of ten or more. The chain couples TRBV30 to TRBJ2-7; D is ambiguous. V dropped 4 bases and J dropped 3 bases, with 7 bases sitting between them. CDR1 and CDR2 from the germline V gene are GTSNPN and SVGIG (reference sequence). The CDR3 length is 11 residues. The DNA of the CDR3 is TGTGCCTGGAACCTAGACTACGAGCAGTACTTC. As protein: CAWNLDYEQYF.

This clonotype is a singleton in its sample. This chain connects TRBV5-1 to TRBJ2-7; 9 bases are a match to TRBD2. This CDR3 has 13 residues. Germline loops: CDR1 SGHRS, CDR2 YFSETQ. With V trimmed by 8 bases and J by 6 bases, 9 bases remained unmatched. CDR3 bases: TGCGCCAGTAGGGTAGCGGGAGTTCCCGAGCAGTACTTC. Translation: CASRVAGVPEQYF. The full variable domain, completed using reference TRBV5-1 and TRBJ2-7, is KAGVTQTPRYLIKTRGQQVTLSCSPISGHRSVSWYQQTPGQGLQFLFEYFSETQRNKGNFPGRFSGRQFSNSRSEMNVSTLELGDSALYLCASRVAGVPEQYFGPGTRLTVT.

This CDR3 is CSASRMNEQYF. In DNA form, the CDR3 reads TGCAGTGCTAGTCGAATGAACGAGCAGTACTTC. The rearrangement links TRBV20-1 to TRBJ2-7; unclear D gene. The length of the CDR3 is 11 residues. Germline V gene lookup returns CDR1 DFQATT and CDR2 SNEGSKA (reference sequence). Between the trimmed V and J ends, which lost 3 bases and 5 bases, there was a span of 8 bases.

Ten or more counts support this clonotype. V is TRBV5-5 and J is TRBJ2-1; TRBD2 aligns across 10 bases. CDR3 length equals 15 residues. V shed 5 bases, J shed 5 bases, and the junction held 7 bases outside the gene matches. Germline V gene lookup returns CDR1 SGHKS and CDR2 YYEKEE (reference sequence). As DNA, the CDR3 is TGTGCCAGCAGAGATGGACTAGCGGCAGACAATGAGCAGTTCTTC. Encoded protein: CASRDGLAADNEQFF.

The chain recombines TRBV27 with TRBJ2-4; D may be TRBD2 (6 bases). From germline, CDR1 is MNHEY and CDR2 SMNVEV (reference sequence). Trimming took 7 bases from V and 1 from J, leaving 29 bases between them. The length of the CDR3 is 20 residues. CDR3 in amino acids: CASKPSSFPGLEMAKNIQYF. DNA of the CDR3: TGTGCCAGCAAGCCATCTTCTTTCCCGGGACTCGAGATGGCCAAAAACATTCAGTACTTC.

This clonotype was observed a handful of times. Here the CDR3 reads CSASPQRHGTDTQYF. In DNA, the CDR3 is TGCAGTGCTAGTCCGCAGCGCCATGGGACAGATACGCAGTATTTT. The chain carries TRBV20-1 and TRBJ2-3; D gene ambiguous. CDR1 and CDR2 from the germline V gene are DFQATT and SNEGSKA (reference sequence). The length of the CDR3 is 15 residues. V lost 3 bases, J lost 3 bases, and 16 bases lay in between.

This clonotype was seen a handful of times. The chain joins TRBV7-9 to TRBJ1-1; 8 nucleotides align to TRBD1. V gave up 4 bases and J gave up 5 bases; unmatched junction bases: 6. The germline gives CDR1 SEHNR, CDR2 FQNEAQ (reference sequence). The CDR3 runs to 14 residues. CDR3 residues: CASSSRTGKTEAFF. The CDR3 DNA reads TGTGCCAGCAGCTCCCGGACAGGGAAGACTGAAGCTTTCTTT.

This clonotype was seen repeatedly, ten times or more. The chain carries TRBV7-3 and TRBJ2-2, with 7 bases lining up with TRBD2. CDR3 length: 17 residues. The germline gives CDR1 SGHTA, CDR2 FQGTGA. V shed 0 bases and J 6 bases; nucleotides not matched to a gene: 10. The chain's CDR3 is CASSLTGGGRASGELFF. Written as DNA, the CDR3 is TGTGCCAGCAGCTTAACTGGAGGTGGGAGGGCCTCCGGGGAGCTGTTTTTT.

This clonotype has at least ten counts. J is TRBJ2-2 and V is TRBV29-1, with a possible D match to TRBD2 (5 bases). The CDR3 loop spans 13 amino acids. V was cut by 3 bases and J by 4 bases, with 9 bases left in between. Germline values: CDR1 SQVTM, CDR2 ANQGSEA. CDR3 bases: TGCAGCGTTGATGCCAGCGGCACCGGGGAGCTGTTTTTT. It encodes CSVDASGTGELFF.

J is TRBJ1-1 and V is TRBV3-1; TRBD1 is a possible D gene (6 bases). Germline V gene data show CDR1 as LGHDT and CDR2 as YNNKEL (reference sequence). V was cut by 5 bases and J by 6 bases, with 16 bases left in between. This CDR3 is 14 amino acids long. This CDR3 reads CASSYLKQGSEAFF. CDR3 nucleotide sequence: TGTGCCAGCAGCTACCTGAAACAGGGATCTGAAGCTTTCTTT.

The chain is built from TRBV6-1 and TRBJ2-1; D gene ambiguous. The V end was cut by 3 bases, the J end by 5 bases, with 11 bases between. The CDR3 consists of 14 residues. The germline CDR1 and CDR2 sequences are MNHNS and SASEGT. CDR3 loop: CASSDPRYNNEQFF. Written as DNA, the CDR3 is TGTGCCAGCAGTGATCCACGATATAACAATGAGCAGTTCTTC.

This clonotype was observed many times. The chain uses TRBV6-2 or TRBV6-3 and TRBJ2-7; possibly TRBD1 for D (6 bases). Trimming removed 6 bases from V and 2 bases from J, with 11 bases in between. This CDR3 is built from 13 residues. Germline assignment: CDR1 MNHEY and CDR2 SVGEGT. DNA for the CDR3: TGTGCCAGCAGACGGGGACAAACCTACGAGCAGTACTTC. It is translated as CASRRGQTYEQYF.

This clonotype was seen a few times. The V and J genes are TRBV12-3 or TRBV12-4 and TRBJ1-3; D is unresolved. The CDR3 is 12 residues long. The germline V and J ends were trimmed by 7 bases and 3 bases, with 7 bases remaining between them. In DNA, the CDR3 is TGTGCCAGCAACGGACTTGGAAACACCATATATTTT. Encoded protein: CASNGLGNTIYF.

The CDR3 DNA is TGCGCCAGCAGCTTCGGACAGACCTGCGAGCAGTACTTC. Its protein is CASSFGQTCEQYF. The chain combines TRBV5-1 with TRBJ2-7; TRBD1 might be the D (6 bases). Trimming shortened V by 2 bases and J by 6 bases, and 12 bases separated the two germline ends. The germline V gene has CDR1 SGHRS and CDR2 YFSETQ. The CDR3 runs to 13 residues.

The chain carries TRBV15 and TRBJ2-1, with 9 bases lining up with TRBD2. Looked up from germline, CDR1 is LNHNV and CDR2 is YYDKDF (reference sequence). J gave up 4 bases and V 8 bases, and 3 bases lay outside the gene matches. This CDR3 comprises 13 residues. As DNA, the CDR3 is TGTGCCACCGGGACTAGCAGTTACAATGAGCAGTTCTTC. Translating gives CATGTSSYNEQFF.

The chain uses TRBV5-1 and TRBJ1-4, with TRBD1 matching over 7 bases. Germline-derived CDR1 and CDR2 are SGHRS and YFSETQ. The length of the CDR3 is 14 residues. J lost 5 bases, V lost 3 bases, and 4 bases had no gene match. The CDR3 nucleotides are TGCGCCAGCAGCTCCGGACAGGAGAATGAAAAACTGTTTTTT. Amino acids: CASSSGQENEKLFF.

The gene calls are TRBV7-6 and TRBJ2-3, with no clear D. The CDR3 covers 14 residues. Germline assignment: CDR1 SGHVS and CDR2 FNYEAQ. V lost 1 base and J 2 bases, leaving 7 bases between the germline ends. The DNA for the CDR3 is TGTGCCAGCAGCTTAGAACTTTTCACAGATACGCAGTATTTT. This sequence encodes CASSLELFTDTQYF.

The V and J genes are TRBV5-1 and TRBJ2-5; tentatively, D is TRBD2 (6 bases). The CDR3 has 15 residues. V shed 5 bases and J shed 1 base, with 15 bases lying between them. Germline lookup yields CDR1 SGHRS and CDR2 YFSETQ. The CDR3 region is CASSLRPGSQETQYF. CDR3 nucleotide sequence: TGCGCCAGCAGTTTAAGACCCGGGAGCCAAGAGACCCAGTACTTC.

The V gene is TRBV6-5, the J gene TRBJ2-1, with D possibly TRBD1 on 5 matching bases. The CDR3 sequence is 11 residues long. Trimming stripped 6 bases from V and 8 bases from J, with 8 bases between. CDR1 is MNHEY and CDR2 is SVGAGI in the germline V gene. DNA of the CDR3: TGTGCCAGCAGGTCAGGGCATGAGCAGTTCTTC. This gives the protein CASRSGHEQFF.

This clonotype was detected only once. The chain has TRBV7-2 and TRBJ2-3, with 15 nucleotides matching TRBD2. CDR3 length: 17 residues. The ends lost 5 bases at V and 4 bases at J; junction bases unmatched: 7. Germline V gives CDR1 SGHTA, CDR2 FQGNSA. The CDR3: CASSPRTSGGAADTQYF. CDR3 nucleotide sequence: TGTGCCAGCAGCCCAAGGACTAGCGGGGGGGCCGCAGATACGCAGTATTTT.

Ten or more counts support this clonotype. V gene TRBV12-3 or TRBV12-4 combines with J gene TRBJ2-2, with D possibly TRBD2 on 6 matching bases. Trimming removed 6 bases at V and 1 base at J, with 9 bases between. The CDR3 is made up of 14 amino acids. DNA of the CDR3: TGTGCCAGCAGACTAGCTGTGAACACCGGGGAGCTGTTTTTT. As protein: CASRLAVNTGELFF.

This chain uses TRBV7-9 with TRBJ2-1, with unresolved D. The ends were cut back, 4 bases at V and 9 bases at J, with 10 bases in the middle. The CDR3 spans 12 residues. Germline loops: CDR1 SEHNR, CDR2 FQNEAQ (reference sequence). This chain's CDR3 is CASSSIFAEQFF. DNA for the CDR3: TGTGCCAGCAGCTCTATATTCGCTGAGCAGTTCTTC.

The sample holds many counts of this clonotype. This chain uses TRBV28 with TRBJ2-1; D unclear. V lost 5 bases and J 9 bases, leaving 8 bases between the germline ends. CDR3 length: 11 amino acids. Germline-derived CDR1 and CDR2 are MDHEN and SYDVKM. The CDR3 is CASSRNGEQFF. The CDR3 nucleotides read TGTGCCAGCAGTCGTAACGGTGAGCAGTTCTTC. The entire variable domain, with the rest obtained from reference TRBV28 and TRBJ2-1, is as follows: DVKVTQSSRYLVKRTGEKVFLECVQDMDHENMFWYRQDPGLGLRLIYFSYDVKMKEKGDIPEGYSVSREKKERFSLILESASTNQTSMYLCASSRNGEQFFGPGTRLTVL.

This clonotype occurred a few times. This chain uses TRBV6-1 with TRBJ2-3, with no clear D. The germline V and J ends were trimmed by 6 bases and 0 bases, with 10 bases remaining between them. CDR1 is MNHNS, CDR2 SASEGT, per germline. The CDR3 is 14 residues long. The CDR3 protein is CASSRPASTDTQYF. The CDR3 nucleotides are TGTGCCAGCAGCCGGCCCGCCAGCACAGATACGCAGTATTTT.

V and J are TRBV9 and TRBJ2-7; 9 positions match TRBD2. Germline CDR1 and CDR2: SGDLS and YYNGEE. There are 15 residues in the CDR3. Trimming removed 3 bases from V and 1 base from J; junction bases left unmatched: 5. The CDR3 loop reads CASSAGLALSYEQYF. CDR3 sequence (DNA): TGTGCCAGCAGCGCAGGACTAGCGCTGTCCTACGAGCAGTACTTC.

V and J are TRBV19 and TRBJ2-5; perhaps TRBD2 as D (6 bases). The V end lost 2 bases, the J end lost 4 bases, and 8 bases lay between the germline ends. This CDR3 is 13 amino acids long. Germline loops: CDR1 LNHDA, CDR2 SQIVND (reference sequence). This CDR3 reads CASSISGAETQYF. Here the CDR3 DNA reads TGTGCCAGTAGTATATCGGGAGCAGAGACCCAGTACTTC.

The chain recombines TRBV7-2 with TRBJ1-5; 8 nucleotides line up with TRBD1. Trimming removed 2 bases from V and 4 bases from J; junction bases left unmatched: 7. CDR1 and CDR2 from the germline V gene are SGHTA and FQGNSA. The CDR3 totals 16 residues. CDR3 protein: CASSLSWTGINQPQHF. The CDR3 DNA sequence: TGTGCCAGCAGCTTAAGTTGGACAGGGATAAATCAGCCCCAGCATTTT.

The chain's CDR3 is CATLPLAGGYNEQFF. CDR3 DNA sequence: TGTGCCACCCTACCCCTAGCGGGAGGATACAATGAGCAGTTCTTC. This sequence joins TRBV15 and TRBJ2-1; TRBD2 matches 11 bases. Per the germline V gene, CDR1 is LNHNV and CDR2 is YYDKDF (reference sequence). With 8 bases clipped from V and 4 bases from J, the junction kept 7 bases outside the gene matches. CDR3 length: 15 amino acids.